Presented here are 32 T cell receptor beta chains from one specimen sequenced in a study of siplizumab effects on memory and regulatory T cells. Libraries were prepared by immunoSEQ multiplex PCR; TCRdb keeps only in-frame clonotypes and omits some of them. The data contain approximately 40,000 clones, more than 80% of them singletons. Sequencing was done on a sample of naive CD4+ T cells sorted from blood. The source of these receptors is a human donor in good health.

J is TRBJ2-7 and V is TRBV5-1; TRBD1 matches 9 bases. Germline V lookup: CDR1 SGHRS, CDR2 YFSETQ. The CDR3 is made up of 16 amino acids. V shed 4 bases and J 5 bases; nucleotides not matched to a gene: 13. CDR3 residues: CASSTGTGRGGNEQYF. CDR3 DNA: TGCGCCAGCAGCACCGGGACAGGGAGAGGCGGAAACGAGCAGTACTTC.

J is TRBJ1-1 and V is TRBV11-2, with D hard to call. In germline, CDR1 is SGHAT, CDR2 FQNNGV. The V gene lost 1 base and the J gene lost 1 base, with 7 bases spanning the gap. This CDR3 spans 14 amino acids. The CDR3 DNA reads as TGTGCCAGCAGCTTAGTGAGGAAGAACACTGAAGCTTTCTTT. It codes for CASSLVRKNTEAFF.

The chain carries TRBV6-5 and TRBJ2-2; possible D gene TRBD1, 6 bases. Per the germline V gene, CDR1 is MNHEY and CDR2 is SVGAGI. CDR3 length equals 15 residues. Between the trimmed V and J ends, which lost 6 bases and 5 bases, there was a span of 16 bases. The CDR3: CASRKRDTKTGELFF. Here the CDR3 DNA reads TGTGCCAGCAGAAAACGGGACACCAAAACCGGGGAGCTGTTTTTT.

CDR3 region: CASTPPRGTEAFF. In nucleotides, the CDR3 is TGTGCCAGCACACCACCCAGGGGGACTGAAGCTTTCTTT. The rearrangement links TRBV6-6 to TRBJ1-1, with TRBD1 matching over 7 bases. The CDR3 runs to 13 residues. Germline CDR1 MNHNY, CDR2 SVGAGI (reference sequence). The V gene end was trimmed by 7 bases and the J gene end by 5 bases; junction bases not matched to a gene: 7.

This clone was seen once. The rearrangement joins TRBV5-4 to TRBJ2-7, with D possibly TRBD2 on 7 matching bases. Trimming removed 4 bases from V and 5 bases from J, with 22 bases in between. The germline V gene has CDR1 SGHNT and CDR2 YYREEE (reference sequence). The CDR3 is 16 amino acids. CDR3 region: CASSLPRGGPSHEQYF. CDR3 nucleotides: TGTGCCAGCAGCCTCCCTAGGGGGGGGCCGTCGCACGAGCAGTACTTC.

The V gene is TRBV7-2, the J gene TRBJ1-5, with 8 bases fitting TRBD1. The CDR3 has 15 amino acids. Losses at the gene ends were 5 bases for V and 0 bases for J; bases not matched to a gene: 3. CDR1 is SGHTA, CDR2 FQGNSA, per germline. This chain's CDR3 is CASSQGASSNQPQHF. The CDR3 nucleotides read TGTGCCAGCAGCCAGGGGGCTTCTAGCAATCAGCCCCAGCATTTT.

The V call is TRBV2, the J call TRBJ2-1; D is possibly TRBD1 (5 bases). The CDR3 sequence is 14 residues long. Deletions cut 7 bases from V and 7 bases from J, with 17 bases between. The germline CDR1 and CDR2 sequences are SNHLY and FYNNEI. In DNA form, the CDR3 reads TGTGCCAGCACTAGGTCGCTCCCAGGGAATGAGCAGTTCTTC. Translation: CASTRSLPGNEQFF.

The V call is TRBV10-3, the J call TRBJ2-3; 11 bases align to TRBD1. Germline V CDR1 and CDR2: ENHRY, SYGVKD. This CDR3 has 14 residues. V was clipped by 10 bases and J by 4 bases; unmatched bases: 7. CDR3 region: CASLPGQGADTQYF. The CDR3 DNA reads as TGTGCCAGCCTCCCGGGACAGGGGGCAGATACGCAGTATTTT.

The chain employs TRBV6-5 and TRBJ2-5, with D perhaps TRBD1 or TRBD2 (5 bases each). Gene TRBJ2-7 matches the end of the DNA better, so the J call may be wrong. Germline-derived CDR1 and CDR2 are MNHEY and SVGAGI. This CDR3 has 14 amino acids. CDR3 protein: CASSVGTVGYEQYF. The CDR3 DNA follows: TGTGCCAGCAGTGTGGGGACGGTGGGCTACGAGCAGTACTTC.

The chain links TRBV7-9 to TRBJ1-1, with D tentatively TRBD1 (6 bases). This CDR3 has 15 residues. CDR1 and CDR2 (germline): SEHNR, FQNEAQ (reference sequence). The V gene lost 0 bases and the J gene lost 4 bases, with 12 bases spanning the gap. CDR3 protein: CASSLAGGLGTEAFF. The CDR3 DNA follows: TGTGCCAGCAGCTTAGCCGGGGGGCTTGGCACTGAAGCTTTCTTT.

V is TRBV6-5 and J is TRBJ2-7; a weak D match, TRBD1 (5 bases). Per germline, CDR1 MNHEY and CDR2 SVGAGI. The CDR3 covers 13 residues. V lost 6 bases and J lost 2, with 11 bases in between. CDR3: CASSPKTAYEQYF. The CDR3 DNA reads TGTGCCAGCAGCCCCAAGACAGCCTACGAGCAGTACTTC.

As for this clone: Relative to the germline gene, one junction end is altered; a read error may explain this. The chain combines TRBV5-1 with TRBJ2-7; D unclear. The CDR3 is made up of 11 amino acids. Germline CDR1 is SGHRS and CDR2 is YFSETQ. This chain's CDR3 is CASSDTYGQYF. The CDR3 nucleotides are TGCGCCAGCAGCGACACCTACGGGCAGTACTTC.

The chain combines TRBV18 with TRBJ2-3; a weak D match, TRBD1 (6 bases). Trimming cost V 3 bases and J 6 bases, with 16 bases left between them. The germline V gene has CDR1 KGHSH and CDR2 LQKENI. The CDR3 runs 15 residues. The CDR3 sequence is CASSPPGQLRDTQYF. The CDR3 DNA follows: TGTGCCAGCTCACCGCCCGGACAGCTGCGGGATACGCAGTATTTT.

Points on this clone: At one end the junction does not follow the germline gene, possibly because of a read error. CDR3 DNA: TGTGCTAGCAGCCCGCGGGACTTCAGCTCCTACAATGAGCAGTTCTTC. Encoded protein: CASSPRDFSSYNEQFF. The J gene is TRBJ2-1, the V gene TRBV7-7; maybe TRBD2 (6 bases). The CDR3 length is 16 residues. In germline, CDR1 is SSHAT, CDR2 FNYEAQ (reference sequence).

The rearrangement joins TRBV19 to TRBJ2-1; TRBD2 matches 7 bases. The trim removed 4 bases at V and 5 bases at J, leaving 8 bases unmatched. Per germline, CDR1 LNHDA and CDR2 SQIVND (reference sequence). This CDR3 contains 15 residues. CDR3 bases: TGTGCCAGTAGTACAAGCGGGACCCTGGACAATGAGCAGTTCTTC. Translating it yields CASSTSGTLDNEQFF.

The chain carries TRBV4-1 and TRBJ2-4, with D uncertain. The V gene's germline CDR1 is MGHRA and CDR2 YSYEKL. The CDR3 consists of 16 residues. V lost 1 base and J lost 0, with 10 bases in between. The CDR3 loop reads CASSQVQWIAKNIQYF. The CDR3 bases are TGCGCCAGCAGCCAAGTCCAATGGATAGCCAAAAACATTCAGTACTTC.

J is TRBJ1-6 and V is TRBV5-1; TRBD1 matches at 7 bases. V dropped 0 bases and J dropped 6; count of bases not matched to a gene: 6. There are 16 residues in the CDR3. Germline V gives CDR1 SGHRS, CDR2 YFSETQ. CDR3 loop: CASSLEQGRFNSPLHF. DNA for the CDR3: TGCGCCAGCAGCTTGGAACAGGGGAGATTTAATTCACCCCTCCACTTT. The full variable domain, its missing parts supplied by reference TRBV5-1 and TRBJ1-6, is KAGVTQTPRYLIKTRGQQVTLSCSPISGHRSVSWYQQTPGQGLQFLFEYFSETQRNKGNFPGRFSGRQFSNSRSEMNVSTLELGDSALYLCASSLEQGRFNSPLHFGNGTRLTVT.

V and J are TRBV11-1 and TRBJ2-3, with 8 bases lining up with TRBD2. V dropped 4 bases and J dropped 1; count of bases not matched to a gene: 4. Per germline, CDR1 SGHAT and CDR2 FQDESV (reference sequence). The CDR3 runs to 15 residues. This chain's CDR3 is CASSSRRGGTDTQYF. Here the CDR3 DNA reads TGTGCCAGCAGCTCTCGGCGGGGGGGCACAGATACGCAGTATTTT.

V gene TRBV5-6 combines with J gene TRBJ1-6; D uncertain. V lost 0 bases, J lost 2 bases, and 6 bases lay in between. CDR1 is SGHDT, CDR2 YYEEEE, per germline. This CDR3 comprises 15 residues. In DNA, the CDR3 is TGTGCCAGCAGCTTGGGCCGGACCTATAATTCACCCCTCCACTTT. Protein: CASSLGRTYNSPLHF.

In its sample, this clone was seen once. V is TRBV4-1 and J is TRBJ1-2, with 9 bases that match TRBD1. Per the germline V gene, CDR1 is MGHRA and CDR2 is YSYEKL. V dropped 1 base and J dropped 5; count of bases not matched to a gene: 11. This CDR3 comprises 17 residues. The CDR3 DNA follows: TGCGCCAGCAGCCAAGGGTACAGGGGGCTGTTGGGGTATGGCTACACCTTC. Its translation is CASSQGYRGLLGYGYTF.

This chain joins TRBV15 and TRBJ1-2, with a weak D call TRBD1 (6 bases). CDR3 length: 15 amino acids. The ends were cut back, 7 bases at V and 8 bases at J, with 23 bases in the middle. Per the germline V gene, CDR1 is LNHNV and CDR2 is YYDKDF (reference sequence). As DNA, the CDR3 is TGTGCCACCAACAAGCTTGTGGGGGGGCCTTTGGGCTACACCTTC. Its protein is CATNKLVGGPLGYTF.

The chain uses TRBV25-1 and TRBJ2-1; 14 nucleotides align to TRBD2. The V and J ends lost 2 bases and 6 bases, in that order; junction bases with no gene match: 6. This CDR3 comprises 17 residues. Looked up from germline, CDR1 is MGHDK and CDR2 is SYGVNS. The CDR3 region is CASSEGGTSGRGNEQFF. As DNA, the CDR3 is TGTGCCAGCAGTGAAGGCGGGACTAGCGGGAGAGGCAATGAGCAGTTCTTC.

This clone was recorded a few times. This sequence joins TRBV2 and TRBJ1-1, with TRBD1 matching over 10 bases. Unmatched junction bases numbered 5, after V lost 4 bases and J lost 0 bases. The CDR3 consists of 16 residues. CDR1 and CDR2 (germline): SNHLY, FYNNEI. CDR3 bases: TGTGCCAGCAGTGGCGGACAGGGGGTTCTGAACACTGAAGCTTTCTTT. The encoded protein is CASSGGQGVLNTEAFF. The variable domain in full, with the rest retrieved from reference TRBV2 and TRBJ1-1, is EPEVTQTPSHQVTQMGQEVILRCVPISNHLYFYWYRQILGQKVEFLVSFYNNEISEKSEIFDDQFSVERPDGSNFTLKIRSTKLEDSAMYFCASSGGQGVLNTEAFFGQGTRLTVV.

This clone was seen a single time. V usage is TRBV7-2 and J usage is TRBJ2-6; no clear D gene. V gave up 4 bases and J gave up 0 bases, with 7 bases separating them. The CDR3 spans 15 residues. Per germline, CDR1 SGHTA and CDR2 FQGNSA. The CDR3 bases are TGTGCCAGCAGCTCTCAGGTCTCTGGGGCCAACGTCCTGACTTTC. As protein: CASSSQVSGANVLTF.

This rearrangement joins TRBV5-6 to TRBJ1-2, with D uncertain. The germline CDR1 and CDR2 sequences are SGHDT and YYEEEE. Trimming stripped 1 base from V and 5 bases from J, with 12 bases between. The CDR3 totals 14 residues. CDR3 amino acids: CASSLLLLSYGYTF. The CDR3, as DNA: TGTGCCAGCAGCTTGTTGTTACTTTCGTATGGCTACACCTTC. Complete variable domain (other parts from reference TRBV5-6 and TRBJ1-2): DAGVTQSPTHLIKTRGQQVTLRCSPKSGHDTVSWYQQALGQGPQFIFQYYEEEERQRGNFPDRFSGHQFPNYSSELNVNALLLGDSALYLCASSLLLLSYGYTFGSGTRLTVV.

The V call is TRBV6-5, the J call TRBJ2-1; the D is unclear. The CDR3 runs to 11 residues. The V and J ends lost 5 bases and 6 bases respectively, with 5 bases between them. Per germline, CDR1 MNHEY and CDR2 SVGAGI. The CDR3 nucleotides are TGTGCCAGCAGTCGGGCCAATGAGCAGTTCTTC. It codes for CASSRANEQFF.

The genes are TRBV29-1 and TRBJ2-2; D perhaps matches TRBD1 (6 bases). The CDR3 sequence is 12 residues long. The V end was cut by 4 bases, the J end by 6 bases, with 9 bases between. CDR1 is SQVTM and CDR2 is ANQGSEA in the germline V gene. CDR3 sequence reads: CSVGRQAGELFF. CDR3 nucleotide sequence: TGCAGCGTTGGGAGACAGGCCGGGGAGCTGTTTTTT.

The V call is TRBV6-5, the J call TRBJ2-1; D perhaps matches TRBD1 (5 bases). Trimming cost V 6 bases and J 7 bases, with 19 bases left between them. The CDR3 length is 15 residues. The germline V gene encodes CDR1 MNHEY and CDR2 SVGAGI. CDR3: CASSFVSSGRNEQFF. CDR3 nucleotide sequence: TGTGCCAGCAGCTTCGTCTCGTCAGGGCGGAATGAGCAGTTCTTC.

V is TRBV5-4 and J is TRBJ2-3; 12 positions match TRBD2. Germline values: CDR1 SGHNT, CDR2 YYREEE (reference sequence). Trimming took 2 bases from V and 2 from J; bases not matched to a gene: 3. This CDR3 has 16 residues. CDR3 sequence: CASSFGLAGHTDTQYF. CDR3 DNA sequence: TGTGCCAGCAGCTTCGGACTAGCGGGACACACAGATACGCAGTATTTT.

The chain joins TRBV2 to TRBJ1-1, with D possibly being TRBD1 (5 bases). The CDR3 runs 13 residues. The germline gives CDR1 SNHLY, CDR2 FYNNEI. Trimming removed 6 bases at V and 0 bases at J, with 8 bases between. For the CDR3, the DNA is TGTGCCAGCAGATCGGGGGTGAACACTGAAGCTTTCTTT. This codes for CASRSGVNTEAFF.

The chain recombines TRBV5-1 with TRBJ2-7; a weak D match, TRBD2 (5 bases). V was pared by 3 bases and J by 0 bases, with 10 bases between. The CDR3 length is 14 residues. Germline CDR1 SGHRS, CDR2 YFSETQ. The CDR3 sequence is CASSSGLISYEQYF. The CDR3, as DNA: TGCGCCAGCAGCTCCGGACTGATCTCCTACGAGCAGTACTTC.

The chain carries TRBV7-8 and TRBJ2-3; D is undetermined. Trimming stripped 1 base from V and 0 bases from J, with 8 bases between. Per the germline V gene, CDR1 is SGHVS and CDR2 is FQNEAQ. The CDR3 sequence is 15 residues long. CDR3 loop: CASSLGRLSTDTQYF. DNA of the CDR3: TGTGCCAGCAGCTTAGGCAGGCTTAGCACAGATACGCAGTATTTT.